Included here is one T cell receptor beta chain sequence, with context. This table comes from immunoSEQ multiplex PCR, and its TCRdb copy is limited to in-frame clones, with some not included. The table includes tens of thousands of clones, more than 85% detected once. This sample stems from a study of T cell changes during pregnancy in multiple sclerosis. V lost 4 bases, J lost 4 bases, and 19 bases lay in between. This CDR3 is built from 15 residues. Germline assignment: CDR1 GTSNPN and CDR2 SVGIG (reference sequence). This specimen was peripheral blood, taken in the third trimester of pregnancy. The receptor was isolated from a female donor with multiple sclerosis, enrolled in a pregnancy study. This sequence joins TRBV30 and TRBJ1-1, with a tentative D call TRBD1 (6 bases). The CDR3 loop is CAWTRGAVPGTEAFF. DNA of the CDR3: TGTGCCTGGACCAGGGGCGCGGTACCCGGCACTGAAGCTTTCTTT.